These 19 T cell receptor beta chains were all obtained from the same sample, sequenced in a study of OX40 agonist ivuxolimab in advanced cancers. Profiled with immunoSEQ multiplex PCR; TCRdb holds only in-frame clones, not every one. Of 30,000 to 40,000 clones listed, roughly 80% were seen once; the top ten hold 9.5% to 12%. The sample in question was CD4+ or CD8+ T cells sorted from blood, obtained in a trial of the OX40 agonist ivuxolimab. The origin of the receptors is an adult with an advanced solid tumor such as melanoma, head and neck, liver or kidney cancer.

The chain links TRBV7-7 to TRBJ2-1, with 11 positions matching TRBD2. Germline V gene sequence: CDR1 SSHAT, CDR2 FNYEAQ (reference sequence). The junction had 3 bases not matched to a gene; V was cut back by 3 bases and J by 5 bases. The CDR3 has 15 amino acids. The CDR3 region has the DNA TGTGCCAGCAGCTTCGAGACTAGCGGGGACAATGAGCAGTTCTTC. Amino acid sequence: CASSFETSGDNEQFF.

The CDR3 sequence is CATSRGLAVYEQYF. CDR3 nucleotide sequence: TGTGCCACCAGCAGGGGACTAGCGGTTTACGAGCAGTACTTC. The rearrangement joins TRBV15 to TRBJ2-7, with TRBD2 identical over 11 bases. The V and J ends lost 3 bases and 4 bases, in that order; junction bases with no gene match: 2. Looked up from germline, CDR1 is LNHNV and CDR2 is YYDKDF (reference sequence). This CDR3 has 14 residues.

A few counts support this clone. The chain employs TRBV6-5 and TRBJ2-7; 8 bases line up with TRBD2. The CDR3 runs to 14 residues. Germline trimming cut 7 bases from V and 1 base from J; bases unmatched to any gene: 6. Germline CDR1 is MNHEY and CDR2 is SVGAGI. CDR3 DNA: TGTGCCAGCACCGTTAGCGGGGTTTCCTACGAGCAGTACTTC. Translation gives CASTVSGVSYEQYF.

Only a few counts were recorded for this clone. The chain couples TRBV29-1 to TRBJ2-1; 9 bases agree with TRBD2. Looked up from germline, CDR1 is SQVTM and CDR2 is ANQGSEA. The CDR3 totals 17 residues. The V segment lost 0 bases and the J segment 6 bases; nucleotides outside the gene matches: 12. As DNA, the CDR3 is TGCAGCGTTGAAGACTACGGTGGCGGGGGGGCCTTCAATGAGCAGTTCTTC. Translating it yields CSVEDYGGGGAFNEQFF.

The V and J genes are TRBV5-4 and TRBJ1-1; D is unclear. Trimming removed 4 bases from V and 2 bases from J, with 9 bases in between. The CDR3 consists of 13 residues. Germline CDR1 reads SGHNT; CDR2 reads YYREEE (reference sequence). CDR3 amino acids: CASSPRENTEAFF. As DNA, the CDR3 is TGTGCCAGCAGCCCGCGGGAAAACACTGAAGCTTTCTTT.

The CDR3 loop reads CASSFGSSTNEKLFF. The CDR3 DNA reads TGCGCCAGCAGCTTCGGTAGTTCAACTAATGAAAAACTGTTTTTT. This chain uses TRBV5-1 with TRBJ1-4; D remains ambiguous. The CDR3 totals 15 residues. V was pared by 2 bases and J by 0 bases, with 8 bases between. Germline CDR1 SGHRS, CDR2 YFSETQ.

This rearrangement joins TRBV7-8 to TRBJ1-1; D call uncertain. The V and J ends lost 3 bases and 1 base respectively, with 9 bases between them. The CDR3 is made up of 14 amino acids. Per germline, CDR1 SGHVS and CDR2 FQNEAQ. CDR3 sequence (DNA): TGTGCCAGCAGCTTGGGCGAACAGAACACTGAAGCTTTCTTT. It encodes CASSLGEQNTEAFF.

Only a few counts were recorded for this clone. A read error may account for a junction end that differs from germline. The chain uses TRBV2 and TRBJ2-5, with TRBD2 identical over 11 bases. The CDR3 sequence is 17 residues long. Germline CDR1 SNHLY, CDR2 FYNNEI. CDR3: CASSEGVASGGLETQYF. The CDR3, as DNA: TGTGCCAGCAGCGAAGGGGTGGCTAGCGGGGGGTTGGAGACCCAGTACTTC.

V is TRBV5-1 and J is TRBJ1-4, with TRBD1 as a possible D gene (5 bases). V was trimmed by 0 bases and J by 0 bases, leaving 12 bases between them. CDR3 size: 17 residues. CDR1 and CDR2 (germline): SGHRS, YFSETQ. CDR3 loop: CASSLAGGTATNEKLFF. CDR3 nucleotide sequence: TGCGCCAGCAGCTTGGCCGGGGGAACTGCAACTAATGAAAAACTGTTTTTT. Together with reference TRBV5-1 and TRBJ1-4, the CDR3 gives the full variable domain: KAGVTQTPRYLIKTRGQQVTLSCSPISGHRSVSWYQQTPGQGLQFLFEYFSETQRNKGNFPGRFSGRQFSNSRSEMNVSTLELGDSALYLCASSLAGGTATNEKLFFGSGTQLSVL.

The J gene is TRBJ1-1, the V gene TRBV5-5, with TRBD1 matching 7 bases. Looked up from germline, CDR1 is SGHKS and CDR2 is YYEKEE (reference sequence). V dropped 2 bases and J dropped 5; count of bases not matched to a gene: 3. The CDR3 is made up of 13 amino acids. CDR3 DNA sequence: TGTGCCAGCAGCTTTTCAGGGGGAACTGAAGCTTTCTTT. This codes for CASSFSGGTEAFF.

The rearrangement uses TRBV29-1 and TRBJ2-5; D is uncertain. This CDR3 has 12 amino acids. Germline assignment: CDR1 SQVTM and CDR2 ANQGSEA. V lost 4 bases and J 2 bases, leaving 8 bases between the germline ends. The CDR3 DNA sequence: TGCAGCGTTGGTGGCGTACAAGAGACCCAGTACTTC. This sequence encodes CSVGGVQETQYF.

This clone has only one observation. This rearrangement joins TRBV5-1 to TRBJ2-2, with TRBD2 matching 11 bases. The CDR3 is 17 residues long. Germline CDR1 reads SGHRS; CDR2 reads YFSETQ. With 4 bases clipped from V and 7 bases from J, the junction kept 12 bases outside the gene matches. The CDR3 region is CASSPHSGGAEVGELFF. The CDR3 bases are TGCGCCAGCAGCCCGCATAGCGGGGGGGCCGAGGTCGGGGAGCTGTTTTTT. Combining the CDR3 with reference TRBV5-1 and TRBJ2-2 gives the whole variable domain KAGVTQTPRYLIKTRGQQVTLSCSPISGHRSVSWYQQTPGQGLQFLFEYFSETQRNKGNFPGRFSGRQFSNSRSEMNVSTLELGDSALYLCASSPHSGGAEVGELFFGEGSRLTVL.

This sequence joins TRBV19 and TRBJ2-2; D remains unclear. With 2 bases removed from V and 1 base from J, the gap between germline ends came to 8 bases. The length of the CDR3 is 15 residues. CDR1 is LNHDA and CDR2 is SQIVND in the germline V gene (reference sequence). CDR3 nucleotide sequence: TGTGCCAGTAGTATACGGCCAGGGAACACCGGGGAGCTGTTTTTT. Translating gives CASSIRPGNTGELFF.

V gene TRBV21-1 combines with J gene TRBJ1-4. TRBV21-1 is a recognized pseudogene. This CDR3 is built from 15 residues. CDR3 residues: CASSAPGATNEKLFF. The CDR3 nucleotides read TGTGCCAGCAGCGCCCCCGGAGCAACTAATGAAAAACTGTTTTTT.

The chain links TRBV11-3 to TRBJ2-5, with 14 bases lining up with TRBD2. This CDR3 spans 16 amino acids. Looked up from germline, CDR1 is SGHNT and CDR2 is YENEEA. Losses at the gene ends were 5 bases for V and 5 bases for J; bases not matched to a gene: 7. The CDR3 reads CASSPGLAGGRETQYF. CDR3 in DNA: TGTGCCAGCAGCCCCGGACTAGCGGGGGGCCGGGAGACCCAGTACTTC.

The chain couples TRBV30 to TRBJ2-5; the match to TRBD2 covers 7 bases. This CDR3 comprises 13 residues. V lost 0 bases, J lost 4 bases, and 2 bases stayed unmatched. The germline V gene has CDR1 GTSNPN and CDR2 SVGIG (reference sequence). The CDR3 nucleotides read TGTGCCTGGAGTGTATGGGGGGGAGAGACCCAGTACTTC. Translated, it gives CAWSVWGGETQYF.

This chain links TRBV28 with TRBJ2-2; D tentatively fits TRBD1 or TRBD2 (5 bases each). The CDR3 runs to 14 residues. Germline loops: CDR1 MDHEN, CDR2 SYDVKM. V shed 2 bases and J shed 7 bases, with 11 bases lying between them. CDR3 DNA sequence: TGTGCCAGCAGTTTACCCAGGGACGGCGGGGAGCTGTTTTTT. The encoded protein is CASSLPRDGGELFF.

The chain uses TRBV10-3 and TRBJ2-1, with TRBD2 identical over 8 bases. J lost 0 bases, V lost 8 bases, and 15 bases had no gene match. This CDR3 comprises 18 residues. Germline CDR1 reads ENHRY; CDR2 reads SYGVKD. The CDR3 DNA reads as TGTGCCATCCGCGGAAGGCTTGGCGGGGGGAGCTCCTACAATGAGCAGTTCTTC. Translating gives CAIRGRLGGGSSYNEQFF.

J is TRBJ1-4 and V is TRBV5-1; a possible D gene is TRBD1 (5 bases). In germline, CDR1 is SGHRS, CDR2 YFSETQ. This CDR3 contains 13 residues. Trimming stripped 4 bases from V and 8 bases from J, with 12 bases between. The CDR3 here is CASSVQGGEKLFF. CDR3 DNA: TGCGCCAGCAGCGTTCAGGGCGGAGAAAAACTGTTTTTT. Filled out from reference TRBV5-1 and TRBJ1-4, the complete variable domain reads KAGVTQTPRYLIKTRGQQVTLSCSPISGHRSVSWYQQTPGQGLQFLFEYFSETQRNKGNFPGRFSGRQFSNSRSEMNVSTLELGDSALYLCASSVQGGEKLFFGSGTQLSVL.